This note documents a single TCR beta chain sequence. Its antigen is as yet unknown. This sample is part of a study of PD-L1 blockade in urothelial cancer. Overall study: Patients had undergone 0 to 3 prior chemotherapy regimens. Study results and caveats: Below-median pretreatment blood TCR clonality predicted better survival.

Time point denoted: pretreatment peripheral blood. Added to each PCR by spiking were synthetic TCR analog templates. Here immunoSEQ multiplex PCR was the method, and the copy in TCRdb shows in-frame clones only, minus some. This sample has approximately 88,000 clones, with 84% found just once. CDR3 length equals 16 residues. Trimming cost V 0 bases and J 0 bases, with 6 bases left between them. The germline gives CDR1 SEHNR, CDR2 FQNEAQ (reference sequence). This chain uses TRBV7-9 with TRBJ2-6; D not resolved. This sample comprised PBMCs, obtained around atezolizumab (anti-PD-L1) treatment. The TCR originated in a man aged 60-69 years with urothelial cancer. The CDR3 nucleotides are TGTGCCAGCAGCTTAGCGTCAGGCTCTGGGGCCAACGTCCTGACTTTC. Protein sequence: CASSLASGSGANVLTF.